The 20 T cell receptor beta chains below were found in one sample sequenced in a study of identifying expanded T cells in peripheral blood. Assay: immunoSEQ multiplex PCR; the TCRdb copy retains only in-frame clones and omits some. The sample records around 82,000 clones, 84% being singletons. The material sequenced was blood. The receptors come from a person aged 18 to 69 in good health.

The rearrangement links TRBV4-3 to TRBJ2-7, with D possibly called TRBD1 or TRBD2 (5 bases each). V was shortened by 0 bases and J by 7 bases, with 19 bases between the two germline ends. The CDR3 is 16 amino acids. Germline CDR1 and CDR2: LGHNA and YSLEER. CDR3 nucleotides: TGCGCCAGCAGCCAAGACATAGCCGGGACCCCGAGGGAGCAGTACTTC. Translation gives CASSQDIAGTPREQYF.

The V and J genes are TRBV7-9 and TRBJ2-3, with D perhaps matching TRBD2 (6 bases). This CDR3 has 16 residues. CDR1 and CDR2 from the germline V gene are SEHNR and FQNEAQ (reference sequence). Trimming pared 7 bases from V and 0 bases from J, leaving 17 bases between. Here the CDR3 reads CASNNLAASSTDTQYF. As DNA, the CDR3 is TGTGCCAGCAACAACTTAGCGGCATCTAGCACAGATACGCAGTATTTT. The full variable domain, its missing parts supplied by reference TRBV7-9 and TRBJ2-3, is DTGVSQNPRHKITKRGQNVTFRCDPISEHNRLYWYRQTLGQGPEFLTYFQNEAQLEKSRLLSDRFSAERPKGSFSTLEIQRTEQGDSAMYLCASNNLAASSTDTQYFGPGTRLTVL.

This chain joins TRBV7-2 and TRBJ1-2, with D possibly being TRBD1 (5 bases). The germline gives CDR1 SGHTA, CDR2 FQGNSA. V lost 2 bases and J 5 bases, leaving 21 bases between the germline ends. This CDR3 is 17 amino acids long. The CDR3 here is CASSLLAQVSTSYGYTF. DNA for the CDR3: TGTGCCAGCAGCTTATTAGCACAGGTCTCGACAAGTTATGGCTACACCTTC.

The J gene is TRBJ1-4, the V gene TRBV7-8; D perhaps matches TRBD1 (6 bases). This CDR3 has 17 amino acids. Germline lookup yields CDR1 SGHVS and CDR2 FQNEAQ. Trimming cost V 0 bases and J 3 bases, with 14 bases left between them. CDR3 sequence reads: CASSLASVQGSNEKLFF. DNA of the CDR3: TGTGCCAGCAGCTTAGCATCGGTTCAGGGGTCTAATGAAAAACTGTTTTTT.

The V gene is TRBV10-3, the J gene TRBJ2-7; 8 positions agree with TRBD1. V lost 8 bases and J lost 2; bases outside the gene matches: 2. The germline CDR1 and CDR2 sequences are ENHRY and SYGVKD. The CDR3 runs to 12 residues. The CDR3 reads CAIGTGTYEQYF. The CDR3 nucleotides are TGTGCCATCGGGACAGGAACCTACGAGCAGTACTTC.

The chain couples TRBV4-2 to TRBJ1-2; D might be TRBD1 (6 bases). Trimming took off 0 bases at V and 11 bases at J, with 25 bases between the two ends. Germline V gives CDR1 LGHNA, CDR2 YNFKEQ. This CDR3 is 17 amino acids long. The CDR3 DNA is TGTGCCAGCAGCCAAGAAAATTCGATGGGGACATTCCTTTTGTACACCTTC. This codes for CASSQENSMGTFLLYTF.

V and J are TRBV11-3 and TRBJ2-6, with no clear D. There are 14 residues in the CDR3. V lost 5 bases to trimming and J lost 0 bases, with 5 bases between them. In germline, CDR1 is SGHNT, CDR2 YENEEA. The CDR3: CASSRDSGANVLTF. CDR3 sequence (DNA): TGTGCCAGCAGCAGGGACTCTGGGGCCAACGTCCTGACTTTC.

The chain carries TRBV10-3 and TRBJ2-1; 9 bases are a match to TRBD1. The length of the CDR3 is 17 residues. Germline V gives CDR1 ENHRY, CDR2 SYGVKD. Trimming at V came to 3 bases and at J to 9 bases, leaving 15 bases not matched to a gene. The CDR3 is CAISDSVGTGRLGEQFF. DNA for the CDR3: TGTGCCATCAGTGATAGTGTGGGGACAGGGCGACTTGGTGAGCAGTTCTTC.

V gene TRBV7-9 combines with J gene TRBJ2-5; D may be TRBD1 (5 bases). The germline V and J ends were trimmed by 4 bases and 4 bases, with 13 bases remaining between them. Germline V gives CDR1 SEHNR, CDR2 FQNEAQ (reference sequence). The CDR3 is 14 amino acids. The CDR3 region is CASSSLGAAETQYF. In DNA, the CDR3 is TGTGCCAGCAGCTCCCTTGGGGCAGCAGAGACCCAGTACTTC. Based on the CDR3 plus reference TRBV7-9 and TRBJ2-5, the full variable domain is DTGVSQNPRHKITKRGQNVTFRCDPISEHNRLYWYRQTLGQGPEFLTYFQNEAQLEKSRLLSDRFSAERPKGSFSTLEIQRTEQGDSAMYLCASSSLGAAETQYFGPGTRLLVL.

The chain combines TRBV18 with TRBJ1-1; TRBD1 might be the D (5 bases). Germline loops: CDR1 KGHSH, CDR2 LQKENI. The ends were cut back, 3 bases at V and 0 bases at J, with 8 bases in the middle. The length of the CDR3 is 14 residues. The CDR3 sequence: CASSPSGMNTEAFF. As DNA, the CDR3 is TGTGCCAGCTCACCGTCAGGGATGAACACTGAAGCTTTCTTT.

The genes are TRBV7-2 and TRBJ2-7, with TRBD2 matching over 12 bases. Germline CDR1 and CDR2: SGHTA and FQGNSA. Losses at the gene ends were 0 bases for V and 6 bases for J; bases not matched to a gene: 15. CDR3 length: 19 residues. The chain's CDR3 is CASSLALAGGLGKVSEQYF. CDR3 bases: TGTGCCAGCAGCTTAGCGCTAGCGGGAGGGCTGGGTAAGGTTAGCGAGCAGTACTTC.

CDR3 residues: CASSLGGLAGNYEQYF. The CDR3 DNA is TGTGCCAGCAGCTTAGGGGGACTAGCGGGCAACTACGAGCAGTACTTC. The rearrangement uses TRBV7-2 and TRBJ2-7, with 12 bases matching TRBD2. Trimming at V came to 1 base and at J to 3 bases, leaving 4 bases not matched to a gene. Germline assignment: CDR1 SGHTA and CDR2 FQGNSA. There are 16 residues in the CDR3.

J is TRBJ2-1 and V is TRBV7-8; the match to TRBD1 covers 7 bases. This CDR3 comprises 15 residues. The ends lost 1 base at V and 4 bases at J; junction bases unmatched: 4. Germline V lookup: CDR1 SGHVS, CDR2 FQNEAQ. CDR3: CASSLGQGQYNEQFF. CDR3 sequence (DNA): TGTGCCAGCAGCTTAGGTCAGGGACAGTACAATGAGCAGTTCTTC.

The V gene is TRBV5-6, the J gene TRBJ2-5; D assignment may be TRBD1 or TRBD2 (6 bases each). The CDR3 contains 14 residues. Trimming stripped 4 bases from V and 5 bases from J, with 15 bases between. The germline V gene has CDR1 SGHDT and CDR2 YYEEEE. CDR3: CASSKEGGAETQYF. CDR3 DNA sequence: TGTGCCAGCAGCAAGGAGGGGGGAGCGGAGACCCAGTACTTC. The entire variable domain, with the rest obtained from reference TRBV5-6 and TRBJ2-5, is as follows: DAGVTQSPTHLIKTRGQQVTLRCSPKSGHDTVSWYQQALGQGPQFIFQYYEEEERQRGNFPDRFSGHQFPNYSSELNVNALLLGDSALYLCASSKEGGAETQYFGPGTRLLVL.

The J gene is TRBJ1-3, the V gene TRBV10-3; D is ambiguous. This CDR3 contains 15 residues. CDR1 ENHRY and CDR2 SYGVKD come from the germline V gene. Trimming pared 2 bases from V and 0 bases from J, leaving 8 bases between. CDR3 region: CAISEVQSSGNTIYF. As DNA, the CDR3 is TGTGCCATCAGTGAGGTCCAGAGCTCTGGAAACACCATATATTTT.

V usage is TRBV4-1 and J usage is TRBJ1-4, with 10 bases that match TRBD1. Per germline, CDR1 MGHRA and CDR2 YSYEKL. The CDR3 runs to 14 residues. Unmatched junction bases numbered 3, after V lost 5 bases and J lost 6 bases. CDR3 region: CASSETGGDEKLFF. The CDR3 DNA is TGCGCCAGCAGCGAGACAGGGGGCGATGAAAAACTGTTTTTT.

The chain is built from TRBV6-1 and TRBJ2-1, with D unclear. The V and J ends lost 0 bases and 9 bases respectively, with 15 bases between them. This CDR3 comprises 15 residues. Germline V gene lookup returns CDR1 MNHNS and CDR2 SASEGT. CDR3 bases: TGTGCCAGCAGTGAAGCGGCGGCGGCCCCTTTTGAGCAGTTCTTC. This translates into CASSEAAAAPFEQFF.

The rearrangement uses TRBV4-2 and TRBJ2-1, with D uncertain. Trimming stripped 0 bases from V and 10 bases from J, with 10 bases between. Germline V lookup: CDR1 LGHNA, CDR2 YNFKEQ. The CDR3 runs to 13 residues. CDR3 bases: TGTGCCAGCAGCCAAGAGATTCCTCCCGAGCAGTTCTTC. Protein sequence: CASSQEIPPEQFF.

The rearrangement joins TRBV7-6 to TRBJ2-5, with 12 bases aligning to TRBD1. Trimming removed 1 base from V and 5 bases from J; junction bases left unmatched: 11. CDR3 size: 18 residues. The germline V gene encodes CDR1 SGHVS and CDR2 FNYEAQ. Here the CDR3 DNA reads TGTGCCAGCAGCTTAGGATCGGGGACAGGGGGCGCCTGGGAGACCCAGTACTTC. Protein sequence: CASSLGSGTGGAWETQYF.

This chain links TRBV7-2 with TRBJ1-1; D uncertain. The CDR3 totals 13 residues. Germline V gene sequence: CDR1 SGHTA, CDR2 FQGNSA. With 1 base removed from V and 4 bases from J, the gap between germline ends came to 7 bases. The CDR3 DNA follows: TGTGCCAGCAGCTTAGTGAAGGGCACTGAAGCTTTCTTT. Residues: CASSLVKGTEAFF.